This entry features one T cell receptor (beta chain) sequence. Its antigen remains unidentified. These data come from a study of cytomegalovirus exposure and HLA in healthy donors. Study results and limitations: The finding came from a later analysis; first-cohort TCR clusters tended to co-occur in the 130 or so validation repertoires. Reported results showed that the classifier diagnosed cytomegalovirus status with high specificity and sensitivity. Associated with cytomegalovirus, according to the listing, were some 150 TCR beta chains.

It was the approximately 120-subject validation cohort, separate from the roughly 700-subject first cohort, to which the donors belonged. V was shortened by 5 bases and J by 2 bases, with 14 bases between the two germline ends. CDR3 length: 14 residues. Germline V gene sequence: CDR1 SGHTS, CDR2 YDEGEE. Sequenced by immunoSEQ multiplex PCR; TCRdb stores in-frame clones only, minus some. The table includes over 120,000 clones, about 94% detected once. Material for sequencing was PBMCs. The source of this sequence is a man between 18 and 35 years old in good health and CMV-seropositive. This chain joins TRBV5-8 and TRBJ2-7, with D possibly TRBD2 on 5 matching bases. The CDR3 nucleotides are TGTGCCAGCAGTGGGCGTACGGGAACCTACGAGCAGTACTTC. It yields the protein CASSGRTGTYEQYF.